This T cell receptor beta chain was obtained from a study of T cell responses to AZD1222 COVID-19 vaccine. Study observations and caveats: Nearly half of spike-specific TCRs reportedly go after variant regions that carry no mutations.

The protocol was immunoSEQ multiplex PCR, while the TCRdb copy is restricted to in-frame clones and leaves out a portion. The table includes under 150,000 clones, about 93% detected once. CDR1 is MDHEN and CDR2 is SYDVKM in the germline V gene. The CDR3 covers 14 residues. Trimming took 7 bases from V and 6 from J, leaving 16 bases between them. A remark on this clone: Its antigen is as yet unknown.

The chain employs TRBV28 and TRBJ1-5; D is possibly TRBD1 (6 bases). The sequencing here drew on peripheral blood, taken on day 0 of AZD1222 vaccination. The sequence was obtained from an adult in good health. Here the CDR3 reads CASTSGGLAQPQHF. The CDR3 coding sequence is TGTGCCAGCACCTCGGGGGGGCTGGCTCAGCCCCAGCATTTT.